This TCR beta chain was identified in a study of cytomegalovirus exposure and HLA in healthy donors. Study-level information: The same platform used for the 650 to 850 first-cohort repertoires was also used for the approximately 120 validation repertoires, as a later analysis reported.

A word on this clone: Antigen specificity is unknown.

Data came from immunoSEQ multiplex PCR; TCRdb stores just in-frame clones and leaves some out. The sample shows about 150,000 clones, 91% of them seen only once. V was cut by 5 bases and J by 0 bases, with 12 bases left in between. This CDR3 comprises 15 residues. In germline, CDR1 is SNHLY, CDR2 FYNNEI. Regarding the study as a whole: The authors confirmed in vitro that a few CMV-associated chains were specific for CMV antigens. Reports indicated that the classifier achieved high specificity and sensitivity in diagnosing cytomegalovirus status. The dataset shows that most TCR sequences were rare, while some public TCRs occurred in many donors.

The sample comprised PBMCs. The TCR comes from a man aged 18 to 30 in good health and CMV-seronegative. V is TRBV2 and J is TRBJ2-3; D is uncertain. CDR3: CASSRNVVSTDTQYF. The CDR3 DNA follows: TGTGCCAGCAGTCGCAACGTAGTAAGCACAGATACGCAGTATTTT.